This paragraph reports one T cell receptor (beta chain). Its antigen is not identified. The read falls 3 residues short of the CDR3 end, and the missing part is taken from the germline J gene. Sequenced by immunoSEQ multiplex PCR; TCRdb stores in-frame clones only, minus some. In total, the table holds several thousand clones. The entry originates in a study of T cell clonality in common variable immunodeficiency. Whole-study results and caveats: Reportedly, TCR beta sequences from common variable immunodeficiency showed fewer deletions and N-nucleotide insertions. TCRbeta clonality was increased in CVID versus healthy controls.

With 8 bases clipped from V and 3 bases from J, the junction kept 4 bases outside the gene matches. The CDR3 sequence is 13 residues long. Germline V gene lookup returns CDR1 LNHDA and CDR2 SQIVND (reference sequence). Sequenced input: peripheral blood mononuclear cells. This TCR came from a human donor with common variable immunodeficiency. This rearrangement joins TRBV19 to TRBJ1-5, with 7 bases aligning to TRBD1. The CDR3 DNA, read in part, is TGTGCCAGTGGGGGGACAGCCAATCAGCCC. It is translated as CASGGTANQP. The full CDR3 sequence reads CASGGTANQPQHF.